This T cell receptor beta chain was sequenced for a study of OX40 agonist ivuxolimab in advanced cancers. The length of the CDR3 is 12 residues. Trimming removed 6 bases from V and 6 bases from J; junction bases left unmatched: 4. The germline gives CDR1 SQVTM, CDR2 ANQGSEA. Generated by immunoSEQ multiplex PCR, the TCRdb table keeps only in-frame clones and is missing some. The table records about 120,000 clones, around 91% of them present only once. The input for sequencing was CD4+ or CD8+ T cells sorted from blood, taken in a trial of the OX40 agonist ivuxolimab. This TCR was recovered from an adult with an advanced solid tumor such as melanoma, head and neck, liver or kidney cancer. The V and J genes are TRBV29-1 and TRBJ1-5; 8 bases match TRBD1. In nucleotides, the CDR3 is TGCAGCGTGGCGACAGGGGTTCAGCCCCAGCATTTT. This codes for CSVATGVQPQHF. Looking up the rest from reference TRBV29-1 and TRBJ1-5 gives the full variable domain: SAVISQKPSRDICQRGTSLTIQCQVDSQVTMMFWYRQQPGQSLTLIATANQGSEATYESGFVIDKFPISRPNLTFSTLTVSNMSPEDSSIYLCSVATGVQPQHFGDGTRLSIL.